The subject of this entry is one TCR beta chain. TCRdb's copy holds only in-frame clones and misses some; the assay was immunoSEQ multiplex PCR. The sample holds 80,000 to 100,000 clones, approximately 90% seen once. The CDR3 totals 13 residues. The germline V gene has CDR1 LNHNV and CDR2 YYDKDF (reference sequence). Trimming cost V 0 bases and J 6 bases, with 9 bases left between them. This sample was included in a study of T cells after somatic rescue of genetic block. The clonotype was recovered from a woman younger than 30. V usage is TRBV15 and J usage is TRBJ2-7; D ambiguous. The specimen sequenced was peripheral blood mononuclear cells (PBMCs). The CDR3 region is CATSRDQVREQYF. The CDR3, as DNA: TGTGCCACCAGCAGAGACCAGGTCCGCGAGCAGTACTTC.